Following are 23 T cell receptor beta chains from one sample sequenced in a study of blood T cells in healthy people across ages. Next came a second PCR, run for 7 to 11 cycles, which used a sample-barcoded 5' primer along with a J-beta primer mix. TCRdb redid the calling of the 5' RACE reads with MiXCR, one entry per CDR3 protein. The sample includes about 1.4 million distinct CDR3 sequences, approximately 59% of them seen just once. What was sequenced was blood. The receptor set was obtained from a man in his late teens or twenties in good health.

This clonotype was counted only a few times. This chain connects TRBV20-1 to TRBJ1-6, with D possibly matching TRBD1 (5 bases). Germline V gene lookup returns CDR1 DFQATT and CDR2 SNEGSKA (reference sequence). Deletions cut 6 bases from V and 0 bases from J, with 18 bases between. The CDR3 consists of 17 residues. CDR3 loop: CSANNPGRSSYNSPLHF. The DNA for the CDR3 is TGCAGTGCAAATAACCCGGGACGGAGCTCCTATAATTCACCCCTCCACTTT.

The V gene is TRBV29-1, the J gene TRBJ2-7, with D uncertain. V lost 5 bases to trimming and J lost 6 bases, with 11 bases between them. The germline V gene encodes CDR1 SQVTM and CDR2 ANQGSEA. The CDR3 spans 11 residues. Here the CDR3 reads CSVLLDREQYF. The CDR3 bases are TGCAGCGTTTTGCTAGATCGCGAGCAGTACTTC.

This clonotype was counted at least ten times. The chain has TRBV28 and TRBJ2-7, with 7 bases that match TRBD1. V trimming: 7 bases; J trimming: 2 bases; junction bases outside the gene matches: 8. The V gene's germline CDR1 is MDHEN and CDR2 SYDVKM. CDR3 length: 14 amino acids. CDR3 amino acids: CASKNRGSTYEQYF. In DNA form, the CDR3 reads TGTGCCAGCAAAAACAGGGGCTCGACCTACGAGCAGTACTTC. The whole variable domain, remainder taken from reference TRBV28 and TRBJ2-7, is DVKVTQSSRYLVKRTGEKVFLECVQDMDHENMFWYRQDPGLGLRLIYFSYDVKMKEKGDIPEGYSVSREKKERFSLILESASTNQTSMYLCASKNRGSTYEQYFGPGTRLTVT.

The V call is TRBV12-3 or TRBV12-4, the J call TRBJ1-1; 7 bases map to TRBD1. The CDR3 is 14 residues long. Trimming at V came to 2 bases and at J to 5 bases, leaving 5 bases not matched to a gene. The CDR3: CASSLSRGWTEAFF. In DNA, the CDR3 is TGTGCCAGCAGTTTATCCAGGGGGTGGACTGAAGCTTTCTTT.

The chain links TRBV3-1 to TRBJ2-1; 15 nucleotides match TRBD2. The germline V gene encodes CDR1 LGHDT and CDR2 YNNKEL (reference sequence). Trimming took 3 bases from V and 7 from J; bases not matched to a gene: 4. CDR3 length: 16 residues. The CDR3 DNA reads TGTGCCAGCAGCCAGGGACTAGCGGGAGGTGTGAATGAGCAGTTCTTC. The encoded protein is CASSQGLAGGVNEQFF.

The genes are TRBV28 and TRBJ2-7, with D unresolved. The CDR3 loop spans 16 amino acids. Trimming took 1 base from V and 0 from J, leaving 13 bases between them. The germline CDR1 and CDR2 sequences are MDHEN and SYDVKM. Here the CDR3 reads CASSLSVLRNSYEQYF. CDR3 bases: TGTGCCAGCAGTTTATCCGTATTGAGAAACTCCTACGAGCAGTACTTC.

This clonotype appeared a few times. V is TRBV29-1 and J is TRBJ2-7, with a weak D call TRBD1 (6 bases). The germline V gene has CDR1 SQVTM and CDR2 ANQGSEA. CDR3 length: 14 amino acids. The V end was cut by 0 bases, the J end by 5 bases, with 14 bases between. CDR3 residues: CSVEDIIQGHEQYF. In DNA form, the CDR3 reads TGCAGCGTTGAAGATATAATACAGGGCCACGAGCAGTACTTC.

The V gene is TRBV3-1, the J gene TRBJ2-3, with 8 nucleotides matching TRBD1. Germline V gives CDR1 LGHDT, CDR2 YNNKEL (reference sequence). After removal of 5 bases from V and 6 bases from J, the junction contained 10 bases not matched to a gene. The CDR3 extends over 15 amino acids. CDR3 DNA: TGTGCCAGCAGCTTCGGGGACAGGCTTAGGGATACGCAGTATTTT. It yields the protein CASSFGDRLRDTQYF.

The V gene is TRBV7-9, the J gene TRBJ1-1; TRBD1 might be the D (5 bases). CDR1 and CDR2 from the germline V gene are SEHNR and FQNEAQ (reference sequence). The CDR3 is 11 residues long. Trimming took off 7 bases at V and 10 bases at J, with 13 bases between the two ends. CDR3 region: CASTSGIGAFF. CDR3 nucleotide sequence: TGTGCCAGCACATCAGGGATAGGAGCTTTCTTT.

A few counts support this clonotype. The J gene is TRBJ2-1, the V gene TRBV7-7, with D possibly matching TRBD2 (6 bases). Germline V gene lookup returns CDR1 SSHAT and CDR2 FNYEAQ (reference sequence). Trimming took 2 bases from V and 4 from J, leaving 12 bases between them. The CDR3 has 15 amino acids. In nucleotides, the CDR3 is TGTGCCAGCAGCTTAAGGGAGGTCCCGTACAATGAGCAGTTCTTC. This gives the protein CASSLREVPYNEQFF.

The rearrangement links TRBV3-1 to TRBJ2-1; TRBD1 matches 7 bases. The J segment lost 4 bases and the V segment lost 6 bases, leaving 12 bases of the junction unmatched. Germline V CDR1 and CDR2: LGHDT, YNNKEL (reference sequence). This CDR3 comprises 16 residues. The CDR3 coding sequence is TGTGCCAGCAGTTTACCGATGAGACAGGGATACAATGAGCAGTTCTTC. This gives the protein CASSLPMRQGYNEQFF.

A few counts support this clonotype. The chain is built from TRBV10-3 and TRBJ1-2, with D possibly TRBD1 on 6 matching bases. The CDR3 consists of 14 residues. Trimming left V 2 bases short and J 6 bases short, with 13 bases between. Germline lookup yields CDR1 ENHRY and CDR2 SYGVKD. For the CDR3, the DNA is TGTGCCATCAGTGAGGGGGGCACAGAAGATGGCTACACCTTC. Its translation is CAISEGGTEDGYTF.

The DNA of the CDR3 is TGTGCCAGCTCACCAGGAGGGCAGCTGACAGCTAATGAAAAACTGTTTTTT. This gives the protein CASSPGGQLTANEKLFF. V usage is TRBV18 and J usage is TRBJ1-4; weak D call: TRBD1 (5 bases). CDR3 size: 17 residues. CDR1 and CDR2 from the germline V gene are KGHSH and LQKENI. V shed 2 bases and J shed 3 bases, with 16 bases lying between them.

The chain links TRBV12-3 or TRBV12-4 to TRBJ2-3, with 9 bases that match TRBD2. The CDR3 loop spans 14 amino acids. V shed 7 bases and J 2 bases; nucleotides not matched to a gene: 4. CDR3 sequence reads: CASNLAGFTDTQYF. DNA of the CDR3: TGTGCCAGCAACCTAGCGGGATTCACAGATACGCAGTATTTT.

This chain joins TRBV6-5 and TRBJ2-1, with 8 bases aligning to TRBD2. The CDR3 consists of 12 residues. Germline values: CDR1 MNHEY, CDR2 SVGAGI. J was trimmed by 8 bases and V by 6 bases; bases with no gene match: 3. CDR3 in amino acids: CASRREGYEQFF. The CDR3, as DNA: TGTGCCAGCAGACGGGAGGGTTATGAGCAGTTCTTC.

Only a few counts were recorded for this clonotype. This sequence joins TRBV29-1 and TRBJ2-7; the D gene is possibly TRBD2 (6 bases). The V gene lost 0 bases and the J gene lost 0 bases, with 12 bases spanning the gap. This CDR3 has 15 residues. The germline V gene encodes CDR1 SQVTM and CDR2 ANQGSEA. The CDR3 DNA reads TGCAGCGTTGAAGATAGTGGAGGGGCCTCCTACGAGCAGTACTTC. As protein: CSVEDSGGASYEQYF.

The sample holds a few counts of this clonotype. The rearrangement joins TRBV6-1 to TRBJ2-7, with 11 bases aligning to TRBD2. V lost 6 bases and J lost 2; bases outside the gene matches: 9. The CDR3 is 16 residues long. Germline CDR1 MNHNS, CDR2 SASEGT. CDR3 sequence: CASRETLAGGPYEQYF. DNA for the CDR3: TGTGCCAGCAGAGAAACCTTAGCGGGGGGGCCCTACGAGCAGTACTTC.

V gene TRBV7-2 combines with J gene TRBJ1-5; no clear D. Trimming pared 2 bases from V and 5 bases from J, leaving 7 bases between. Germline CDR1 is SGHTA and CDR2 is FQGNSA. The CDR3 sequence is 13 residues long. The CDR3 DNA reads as TGTGCCAGCAGCTTAATGACCGATCAGCCCCAGCATTTT. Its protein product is CASSLMTDQPQHF.

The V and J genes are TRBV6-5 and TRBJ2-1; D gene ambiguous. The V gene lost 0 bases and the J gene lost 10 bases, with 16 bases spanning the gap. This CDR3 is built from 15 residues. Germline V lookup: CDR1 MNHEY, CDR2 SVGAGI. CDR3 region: CASSYSGFLSYEQFF. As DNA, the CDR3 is TGTGCCAGCAGTTACTCCGGGTTCCTCTCCTACGAGCAGTTCTTC.

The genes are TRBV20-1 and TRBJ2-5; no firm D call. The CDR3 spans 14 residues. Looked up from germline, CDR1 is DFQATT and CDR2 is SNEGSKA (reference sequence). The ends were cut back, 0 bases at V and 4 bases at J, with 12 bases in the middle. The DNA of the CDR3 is TGCAGTGCTAGAGATCCCCCGGGTTCAGAGACCCAGTACTTC. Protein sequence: CSARDPPGSETQYF.

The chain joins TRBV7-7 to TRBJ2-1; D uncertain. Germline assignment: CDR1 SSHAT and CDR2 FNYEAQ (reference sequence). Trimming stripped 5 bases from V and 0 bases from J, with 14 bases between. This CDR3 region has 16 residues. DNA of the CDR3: TGTGCCAGCAGCCAGCTGGCGAATCCCTCCTACAATGAGCAGTTCTTC. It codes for CASSQLANPSYNEQFF.

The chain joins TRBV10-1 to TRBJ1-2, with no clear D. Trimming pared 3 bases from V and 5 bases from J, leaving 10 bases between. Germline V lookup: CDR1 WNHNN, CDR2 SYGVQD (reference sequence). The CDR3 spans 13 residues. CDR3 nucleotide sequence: TGCGCCAGCAGTGACGGTTCCGGGTATGGCTACACCTTC. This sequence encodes CASSDGSGYGYTF.

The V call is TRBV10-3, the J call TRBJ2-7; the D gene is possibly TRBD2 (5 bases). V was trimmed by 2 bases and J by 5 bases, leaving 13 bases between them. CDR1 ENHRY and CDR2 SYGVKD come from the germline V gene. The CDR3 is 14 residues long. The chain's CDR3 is CAISERGGHHEQYF. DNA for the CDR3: TGTGCCATCAGTGAGCGGGGTGGGCATCACGAGCAGTACTTC.